The text below deals with one T cell receptor beta chain. At one end, the junction sequence differs from germline, possibly due to a read error. The data were produced by immunoSEQ multiplex PCR, yet TCRdb's version contains in-frame clones alone and is incomplete. The sample shows fewer than 65,000 clones, about 90% of them seen only once. The data were taken from a study of T cell changes during pregnancy in multiple sclerosis. CDR1 and CDR2 (germline): LNHNV, YYDKDF (reference sequence). CDR3 size: 10 residues. This specimen consisted of CD8+ T cells from peripheral blood mononuclear cells, obtained after pregnancy. The genes are TRBV15 and TRBJ1-1, with TRBD1 as a possible D gene (6 bases). The receptor comes from a female donor with multiple sclerosis, enrolled in a pregnancy study. The CDR3 DNA sequence: TGTGCCACCAGCAGAGATTGGACAGAGTTT. This codes for CATSRDWTEF.